One sample yielded the 31 T cell receptor beta chains listed below, sequenced in a study of vaccination effects on CD4 cells after COVID-19 (dated by TCRdb to between 2020 and 2023). No antigens are known for them. The method was the immunoSEQ multiplex PCR assay. Sourced from immuneACCESS, this table was stored by TCRdb with only in-frame sequences that have V and J called. A share of the clones is absent; for the studies checked, an unresolved V gene accounts for under half, and the remainder has no known explanation. The sample profile shows 75,000 to 100,000 clones; roughly 80% of them were found once. The leading ten clones occupy around 1.1% of the sample. The ViraFEST assay stimulated PBMC with viral peptide pools and then used TCR sequencing to identify antigen-specific CD4+ T cell clonotypes by expansion. After more than 9 days of culture, CD4+ T cells were isolated with the EasySep CD4+ T cell isolation kit. Each participant received two doses of an mRNA SARS-CoV-2 vaccine, either BNT162b2 or mRNA-1273.

Sample: CD4+ T cells from PBMCs cultured with HCoV-OC43 spike peptides, taken after COVID-19 vaccination. The meaning of the sample's cell subset or site label: HCoV-OC43 spike overlapping peptide pool stimulation. Receptors originate from a human donor who received a COVID-19 vaccine.

The chain recombines TRBV12-2 with TRBJ1-6. TRBV12-2 is an annotated pseudogene. The CDR3 is 18 amino acids. Here the CDR3 DNA reads TGTGCAAGTCGCCCCCATTTACGGACCCCCTGGGGTAATTCACCCCTCCACTTT. Its protein product is CASRPHLRTPWGNSPLHF.

The rearrangement joins TRBV18 to TRBJ2-4; the D is unclear. Trimming shortened V by 3 bases and J by 8 bases, and 11 bases separated the two germline ends. Germline loops: CDR1 KGHSH, CDR2 LQKENI. This CDR3 has 13 amino acids. CDR3 protein: CASSPYADHIQYF. CDR3 coding DNA: TGTGCCAGCTCACCCTACGCCGATCACATTCAGTACTTC. Full variable domain (missing parts from reference TRBV18 and TRBJ2-4): NAGVMQNPRHLVRRRGQEARLRCSPMKGHSHVYWYRQLPEEGLKFMVYLQKENIIDESGMPKERFSAEFPKEGPSILRIQQVVRGDSAAYFCASSPYADHIQYFGAGTRLSVL.

This chain joins TRBV6-5 and TRBJ2-5; D remains ambiguous. This CDR3 has 14 amino acids. V gave up 7 bases and J gave up 0 bases, with 12 bases separating them. From germline, CDR1 is MNHEY and CDR2 SVGAGI. The DNA for the CDR3 is TGTGCCAGCATCCTGACGGCCCACCAAGAGACCCAGTACTTC. Its translation: CASILTAHQETQYF.

V gene TRBV19 combines with J gene TRBJ2-3; 7 bases fit TRBD1. J lost 4 bases, V lost 7 bases, and 8 bases had no gene match. CDR1 is LNHDA and CDR2 is SQIVND in the germline V gene (reference sequence). This CDR3 has 14 amino acids. In DNA form, the CDR3 reads TGTGCCAGTATGACAGGGATGGGAGCAGATACGCAGTATTTT. Its translation is CASMTGMGADTQYF. The complete variable domain, with remaining parts taken from reference TRBV19 and TRBJ2-3, reads DGGITQSPKYLFRKEGQNVTLSCEQNLNHDAMYWYRQDPGQGLRLIYYSQIVNDFQKGDIAEGYSVSREKKESFPLTVTSAQKNPTAFYLCASMTGMGADTQYFGPGTRLTVL.

The J gene is TRBJ2-2, the V gene TRBV7-2; TRBD2 is a possible D gene (7 bases). Per the germline V gene, CDR1 is SGHTA and CDR2 is FQGNSA. CDR3 length: 19 residues. Trimming took 1 base from V and 5 from J, leaving 23 bases between them. This chain's CDR3 is CASSLGGRVRGHNTGELFF. CDR3 bases: TGTGCCAGCAGCTTAGGGGGTAGAGTGCGGGGGCATAATACCGGGGAGCTGTTTTTT.

V gene TRBV2 combines with J gene TRBJ1-4; TRBD1 matches 7 bases. Trimming at V came to 6 bases and at J to 2 bases, leaving 6 bases not matched to a gene. CDR3 size: 15 residues. The germline V gene encodes CDR1 SNHLY and CDR2 FYNNEI. The chain's CDR3 is CASSRDRVTNEKLFF. CDR3 bases: TGTGCCAGCAGCCGAGACAGGGTGACTAATGAAAAACTGTTTTTT.

This clone was counted a few times. The chain has TRBV19 and TRBJ1-5; 10 nucleotides agree with TRBD1. Germline trimming cut 3 bases from V and 4 bases from J; bases unmatched to any gene: 3. This CDR3 region has 15 residues. CDR1 and CDR2 (germline): LNHDA, SQIVND (reference sequence). CDR3 residues: CASSMDRGENQPQHF. CDR3 nucleotide sequence: TGTGCCAGTAGTATGGACAGGGGGGAGAATCAGCCCCAGCATTTT.

The chain uses TRBV7-9 and TRBJ2-5, with 7 positions matching TRBD2. After removal of 3 bases from V and 0 bases from J, the junction contained 7 bases not matched to a gene. CDR3 length: 16 residues. Germline CDR1 reads SEHNR; CDR2 reads FQNEAQ (reference sequence). CDR3 DNA sequence: TGTGCCAGCAGCTTGGGAGGGGCCCCCTACCAAGAGACCCAGTACTTC. Encoded protein: CASSLGGAPYQETQYF.

The chain recombines TRBV6-5 with TRBJ2-1; D tentatively fits TRBD1 or TRBD2 (6 bases each). CDR3 length: 13 amino acids. Germline loops: CDR1 MNHEY, CDR2 SVGAGI. V lost 6 bases and J lost 9, with 15 bases in between. The CDR3 protein is CASREWGAGEQFF. The CDR3 coding sequence is TGTGCCAGCAGGGAGTGGGGGGCGGGTGAGCAGTTCTTC.

This clone was counted once. This chain links TRBV6-2 or TRBV6-3 with TRBJ1-1, with D maybe TRBD1 (5 bases). The CDR3 loop spans 16 amino acids. Trimming cost V 2 bases and J 1 base, with 14 bases left between them. Germline assignment: CDR1 MNHEY and CDR2 SVGEGT. CDR3 sequence (DNA): TGTGCCAGCAGTTACAGTGGGGCCAGGACGAACACTGAAGCTTTCTTT. Encoded protein: CASSYSGARTNTEAFF.

The J gene is TRBJ1-2, the V gene TRBV18; possibly TRBD1 for D (6 bases). This CDR3 has 13 residues. Trimming cost V 3 bases and J 6 bases, with 11 bases left between them. CDR1 and CDR2 (germline): KGHSH, LQKENI. The CDR3 region is CASSPFGGDGYTF. DNA for the CDR3: TGTGCCAGCTCACCCTTCGGGGGCGATGGCTACACCTTC.

J is TRBJ1-2 and V is TRBV9; D not certain. Trimming removed 6 bases from V and 8 bases from J, with 14 bases in between. The germline gives CDR1 SGDLS, CDR2 YYNGEE. This CDR3 has 12 residues. For the CDR3, the DNA is TGTGCCAGCAACGTGGGAGGGTCCGGCTACACCTTC. Translating it yields CASNVGGSGYTF.

J is TRBJ2-4 and V is TRBV5-5; D gene ambiguous. Germline loops: CDR1 SGHKS, CDR2 YYEKEE (reference sequence). The CDR3 contains 17 residues. V gave up 8 bases and J gave up 0 bases, with 21 bases separating them. In DNA, the CDR3 is TGTGCCAGACACCGTTGGGGATTCCGAATAGCCAAAAACATTCAGTACTTC. Its translation is CARHRWGFRIAKNIQYF.

This clone was seen a single time. In nucleotides, the CDR3 is TGTGCCAGCAGACTAACAGGAGCCCCCTCTGGGGCCAACGTCCTGACTTTC. Protein: CASRLTGAPSGANVLTF. The chain employs TRBV28 and TRBJ2-6, with D possibly being TRBD1 (5 bases). Trimming removed 6 bases at V and 0 bases at J, with 15 bases between. CDR1 and CDR2 (germline): MDHEN, SYDVKM. CDR3 size: 17 residues.

The count of this clone is one. This chain links TRBV6-4 with TRBJ2-3, with D hard to call. The CDR3 sequence is 12 residues long. V gave up 0 bases and J gave up 6 bases, with 4 bases separating them. From germline, CDR1 is MRHNA and CDR2 SNTAGT. CDR3 coding DNA: TGTGCCAGCAGTGACTCGACCGATACGCAGTATTTT. Its protein is CASSDSTDTQYF.

This rearrangement joins TRBV28 to TRBJ2-7, with D maybe TRBD1 (6 bases). Germline CDR1 is MDHEN and CDR2 is SYDVKM. V dropped 4 bases and J dropped 2 bases, with 18 bases sitting between them. The CDR3 spans 16 residues. CDR3 protein: CASSSPTGNPAYEQYV. CDR3 sequence (DNA): TGTGCCAGCAGTTCCCCGACAGGAAACCCAGCCTACGAGCAGTACGTC.

This chain uses TRBV19 with TRBJ2-3; 7 nucleotides agree with TRBD2. This CDR3 region has 16 residues. V shed 7 bases and J 2 bases; nucleotides not matched to a gene: 12. Germline CDR1 and CDR2: LNHDA and SQIVND (reference sequence). CDR3: CASTNGRRGNTDTQYF. DNA of the CDR3: TGTGCCAGTACCAATGGACGGCGGGGGAACACAGATACGCAGTATTTT.

J is TRBJ2-7 and V is TRBV6-5; D call uncertain. The germline V and J ends were trimmed by 6 bases and 2 bases, with 11 bases remaining between them. The germline CDR1 and CDR2 sequences are MNHEY and SVGAGI. The CDR3 extends over 13 amino acids. CDR3 nucleotides: TGTGCCAGCAGAACACTGGATACCTACGAGCAGTACGTC. Translation: CASRTLDTYEQYV.

The chain recombines TRBV6-5 with TRBJ1-4, with 8 bases fitting TRBD1. The CDR3 is 14 residues long. The ends lost 5 bases at V and 5 bases at J; junction bases unmatched: 4. Germline lookup yields CDR1 MNHEY and CDR2 SVGAGI. CDR3 sequence (DNA): TGTGCCAGCAGTCGGACAGGGCGGAATGAAAAACTGTTTTTT. Translated: CASSRTGRNEKLFF.

This clone was found a few times. The chain is built from TRBV18 and TRBJ1-5; TRBD1 is a possible D gene (5 bases). This CDR3 region has 15 residues. V was cut by 3 bases and J by 3 bases, with 12 bases left in between. From germline, CDR1 is KGHSH and CDR2 LQKENI. This chain's CDR3 is CASSPSQGDNQPQHF. The CDR3 region has the DNA TGTGCCAGCTCACCTTCGCAGGGTGACAATCAGCCCCAGCATTTT.

The CDR3 DNA reads TGCGCCAGCAGTGATTTAGGGACAGTTCTTTACGAGCAGTACGTC. Translation: CASSDLGTVLYEQYV. V and J are TRBV10-1 and TRBJ2-7; 7 bases agree with TRBD1. J was trimmed by 4 bases and V by 3 bases; bases with no gene match: 9. Germline-derived CDR1 and CDR2 are WNHNN and SYGVQD (reference sequence). CDR3 size: 15 residues.

The chain carries TRBV6-4 and TRBJ1-1, with 9 positions matching TRBD1. The V gene's germline CDR1 is MRHNA and CDR2 SNTAGT. The CDR3 runs 15 residues. With 4 bases clipped from V and 1 base from J, the junction kept 4 bases outside the gene matches. CDR3 sequence reads: CASSVGQGTNTEAFF. CDR3 sequence (DNA): TGTGCCAGCAGTGTTGGACAGGGGACGAACACTGAAGCTTTCTTT.

This chain joins TRBV28 and TRBJ2-3; 11 nucleotides match TRBD2. This CDR3 is 15 amino acids long. The V and J ends lost 2 bases and 11 bases, in that order; junction bases with no gene match: 9. Germline-derived CDR1 and CDR2 are MDHEN and SYDVKM. The CDR3, as DNA: TGTGCCAGCAGTTTAGCCGGGACTAGCGGAATCGGGCAGTATTTT. Translating gives CASSLAGTSGIGQYF.

V and J are TRBV10-2 and TRBJ2-6; unclear D gene. The CDR3 runs to 16 residues. In germline, CDR1 is WSHSY, CDR2 SAAADI. V lost 3 bases and J 4 bases, leaving 13 bases between the germline ends. In DNA, the CDR3 is TGCGCCAGCAGTGAAGGATTAATAACAGGGGCCAACGTCCTGACTTTC. Its protein is CASSEGLITGANVLTF.

The genes are TRBV5-6 and TRBJ2-5; D is possibly TRBD2 (6 bases). The V and J ends lost 4 bases and 1 base respectively, with 11 bases between them. CDR1 is SGHDT, CDR2 YYEEEE, per germline. CDR3 size: 14 residues. The CDR3 reads CASSLRDSQETQYF. The CDR3 DNA is TGTGCCAGCAGCCTCCGGGACTCCCAAGAGACCCAGTACTTC.

Concerning this clone: No conserved phenylalanine or tryptophan ends this CDR3, so it is likely a read error. The limits of the CDR3 on the DNA are not certain, so only TCRdb's listed CDR3 is given. The rearrangement links TRBV3-1 (or the pseudogene TRBV3-2) to TRBJ1-5; the table gives TRBD1 as D, unverified against the DNA. The CDR3 is 20 residues long, ends included. Germline V CDR1 and CDR2: LGHDT, YNNKEL (reference sequence). CDR3 sequence: CASSQHPGQDPISPSIPRAP.

V gene TRBV6-6 combines with J gene TRBJ1-2; the D gene is possibly TRBD1 (6 bases). The V and J ends lost 6 bases and 5 bases respectively, with 13 bases between them. Germline CDR1 is MNHNY and CDR2 is SVGAGI (reference sequence). CDR3 size: 13 residues. CDR3 sequence (DNA): TGTGCCAGCAGCCCAACAGGGAAGTATGGCTACACCTTC. Residues: CASSPTGKYGYTF.

The chain is built from TRBV4-3 and TRBJ1-2; 8 bases match TRBD1. Germline CDR1 and CDR2: LGHNA and YSLEER. The CDR3 runs 15 residues. J lost 4 bases, V lost 4 bases, and 8 bases had no gene match. CDR3 in DNA: TGCGCCAGCAGCCGGGACCGACAGGGGACCTATGGCTACACCTTC. It yields the protein CASSRDRQGTYGYTF.

This rearrangement joins TRBV3-1 (or the pseudogene TRBV3-2) to TRBJ2-3; 11 bases align to TRBD2. J gave up 1 base and V 1 base, and 1 base lay outside the gene matches. This CDR3 spans 16 amino acids. Per germline, CDR1 LGHDT and CDR2 YNNKEL (reference sequence). This chain's CDR3 is CASSQVAGGGTDTQYF. CDR3 in DNA: TGTGCCAGCAGCCAAGTAGCGGGGGGGGGCACAGATACGCAGTATTTT.

The chain links TRBV6-1 to TRBJ2-2, with a tentative D call TRBD2 (7 bases). Trimming removed 2 bases from V and 2 bases from J, with 24 bases in between. Germline loops: CDR1 MNHNS, CDR2 SASEGT. This CDR3 has 20 residues. The DNA for the CDR3 is TGTGCCAGCAGTGAATTTCTGCCTCTATGGGGGGGGGCCAACACCGGGGAGCTGTTTTTT. It encodes CASSEFLPLWGGANTGELFF.

The V and J genes are TRBV28 and TRBJ2-2; 7 positions agree with TRBD1. Trimming cost V 4 bases and J 4 bases; bases outside gene matches: 9. Germline V gene lookup returns CDR1 MDHEN and CDR2 SYDVKM. The CDR3 consists of 16 residues. The CDR3 DNA follows: TGTGCCAGCAGTTCGACAGGGAAGGCGACCACCGGGGAGCTGTTTTTT. It yields the protein CASSSTGKATTGELFF.